Following are 4 T cell receptor beta chains from one sample sequenced in a study of beta chain features in type 1 diabetes. For these TCRs, the target antigens are not known. Study results and limitations: Among patients with Type 1 diabetes, TCRB CDR3s were moderately but significantly shorter in every one of the four CD4+ subsets.

Expressed TCRB transcripts were sequenced, since all the RNA that had been isolated was reverse transcribed. TCRdb's copy holds only in-frame clones and misses some; the assay was immunoSEQ multiplex PCR. Among 600,000 to 700,000 clones, approximately 13% were seen once, and the ten largest hold more than 0.09%. Sequencing was performed on naive CD4+ T cells from blood. The receptors shown here come from a man younger than 45 with type 1 diabetes.

Only a few counts were recorded for this clone. V usage is TRBV29-1 and J usage is TRBJ1-2; D may be TRBD1 (5 bases). The CDR3 is made up of 13 amino acids. Trimming stripped 4 bases from V and 1 base from J, with 10 bases between. Per germline, CDR1 SQVTM and CDR2 ANQGSEA. The CDR3 DNA follows: TGCAGCGTTGTGCCGGGGCTTAACTATGGCTACACCTTC. Translating it yields CSVVPGLNYGYTF.

This clone was seen only a few times. The CDR3 DNA reads as TGCAGCGTTGGTTTTCGACAGGGCTATGGCTACACCTTC. As protein: CSVGFRQGYGYTF. The genes are TRBV29-1 and TRBJ1-2, with 7 bases identical to TRBD1. Trimming cost V 4 bases and J 4 bases; bases outside gene matches: 6. In germline, CDR1 is SQVTM, CDR2 ANQGSEA. The CDR3 covers 13 residues.

This clone was seen more than once but under ten times. The V gene is TRBV29-1, the J gene TRBJ1-1; D is possibly TRBD1 (6 bases). V was shortened by 4 bases and J by 4 bases, with 16 bases between the two germline ends. The CDR3 contains 14 residues. CDR1 and CDR2 from the germline V gene are SQVTM and ANQGSEA. Here the CDR3 DNA reads TGCAGCGTTGTAGCCCTCACGGGGGCCACTGAAGCTTTCTTT. Translated: CSVVALTGATEAFF.

The chain carries TRBV28 and TRBJ1-2; D unclear. CDR3 size: 14 residues. The germline gives CDR1 MDHEN, CDR2 SYDVKM. V was clipped by 3 bases and J by 7 bases, with 15 bases between them. The CDR3 DNA sequence: TGTGCCAGCAGTTTGGCGGGCCTTGTAAGTGGCTACACCTTC. Its protein is CASSLAGLVSGYTF.